What follows is one T cell receptor (beta chain) and its context. Its specificity is not known. TCRdb reprocessed the 5' RACE reads and stores each CDR3 protein as one record, lacking DNA. This sample's table reports some 460,000 distinct CDR3 sequences. The entry originates in a study of T cells expressing NK-cell markers. The wider study: The study drew TCR beta repertoires from sorted CD3+CD56+NKG2C+, CD3+CD56+NKG2C- and CD3+CD56-NKG2C+ T cells. Among the eight sequenced donors, seven tested HCMV-seropositive and one tested seronegative. Study outcomes and limitations: Leadership of the CD3+CD56-NKG2C+ fraction also belonged to these clonotypes in a handful of donors. Each of several donors carried dominant NKG2C+ clonotypes accounting for roughly 1.0-7.5% of CD8+ T cells.

The CDR3 is 16 residues long. Material for sequencing was blood T cells: a sorted CD56 or NKG2C T cell subset, CD4+ or CD8+ T cells, or bulk PBMC T cells (not recorded which). This receptor was obtained from a woman in her fifties or sixties in good health. The genes are TRBV21-1 and TRBJ2-5; TCRdb indicates TRBD2, and absent DNA this call remains unverified. TRBV21-1 is assigned pseudogene status. The CDR3 loop is CARLAELRGNRETQYF.